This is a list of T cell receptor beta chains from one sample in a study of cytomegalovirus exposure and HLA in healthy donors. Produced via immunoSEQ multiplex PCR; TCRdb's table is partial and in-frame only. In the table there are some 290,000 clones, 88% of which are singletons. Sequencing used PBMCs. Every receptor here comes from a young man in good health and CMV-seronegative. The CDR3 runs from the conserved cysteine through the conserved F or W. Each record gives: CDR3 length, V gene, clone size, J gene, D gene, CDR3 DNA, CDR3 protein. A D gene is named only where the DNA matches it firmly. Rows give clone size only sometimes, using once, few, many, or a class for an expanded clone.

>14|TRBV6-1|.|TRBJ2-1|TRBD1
TGTGCCAGCAGCCGACAGGGGTCCTACAATGAGCAGTTCTTC
CASSRQGSYNEQFF
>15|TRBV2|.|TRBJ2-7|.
TGTGCCAGCAGTGAAGGGGGCCAGGGATCCTACGAGCAGTACTTC
CASSEGGQGSYEQYF
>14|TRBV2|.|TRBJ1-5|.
TGTGCCAGCAGGGCCTCCGGGGGAGGTCAGCCCCAGCATTTT
CASRASGGGQPQHF
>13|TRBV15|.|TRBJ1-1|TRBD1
TGTGCCACCAACAAACAGGGGGCAGCTGAAGCTTTCTTT
CATNKQGAAEAFF
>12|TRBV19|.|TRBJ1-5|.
TGTGCCAGTAATCGGGGGAATCAGCCCCAGCATTTT
CASNRGNQPQHF
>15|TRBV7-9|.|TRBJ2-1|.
TGTGCCAGCAGCTTAGCATTGATCGGGGACAATGAGCAGTTCTTC
CASSLALIGDNEQFF
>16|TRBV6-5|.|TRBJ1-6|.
TGTGCCAGCAGTTACCGTGGGGGCCCCTATAATTCACCCCTCCACTTT
CASSYRGGPYNSPLHF
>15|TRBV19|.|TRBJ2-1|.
TGTGCCAGTAGTTTTGCAGGGATGACGGTAGGGGAGCAGTTCTTC
CASSFAGMTVGEQFF
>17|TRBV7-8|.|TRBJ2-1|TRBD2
TGTGCCAGCAGCTTAGCGTTTAGTAGCGGGGGATACAATGAGCAGTTCTTC
CASSLAFSSGGYNEQFF
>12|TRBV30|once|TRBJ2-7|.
TGTGCCTGGAGTCCCATAGGGGACGAGCAGTACTTC
CAWSPIGDEQYF
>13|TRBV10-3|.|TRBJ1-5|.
TGTGCCATCAACCAGGAGGATAATCAGCCCCAGCATTTT
CAINQEDNQPQHF
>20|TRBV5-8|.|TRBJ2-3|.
TGTGCCAGCAGCTCTGGGGGGGGCGGACGCGCATTTTTTAGCACAGATACGCAGTATTTT
CASSSGGGGRAFFSTDTQYF
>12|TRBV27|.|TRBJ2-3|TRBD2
TGTGCCAGCAGTTTCCCGGGACTAGCGGTCCATTTT
CASSFPGLAVHF
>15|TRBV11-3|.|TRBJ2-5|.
TGTGCCAGCAGCGCGGGGGCTGGATCAGAGGAGACCCAGTACTTC
CASSAGAGSEETQYF
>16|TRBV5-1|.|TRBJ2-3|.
TGCGCCAGCAGCTTATCCCCGGCGGGGAGCACAGATACGCAGTATTTT
CASSLSPAGSTDTQYF
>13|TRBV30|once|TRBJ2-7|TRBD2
TGTGCCTGGAATCTAGCGGGGGCATACGAGCAGTACTTC
CAWNLAGAYEQYF
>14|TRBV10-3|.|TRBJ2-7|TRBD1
TGTGCCATCAGCGGGGGACAGGGCCTGGGGGAGCAGTACTTC
CAISGGQGLGEQYF
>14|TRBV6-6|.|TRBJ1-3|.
TGTGCCAGCAGCCTGACAGGAACTGGAAACACCATATATTTT
CASSLTGTGNTIYF
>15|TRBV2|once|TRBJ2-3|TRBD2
TGTGCCAGCAAAAAGACTAGCGGGGGGACAGATACGCAGTATTTT
CASKKTSGGTDTQYF
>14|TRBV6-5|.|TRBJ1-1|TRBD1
TGTGCCAGCAGTAAACAGGGGGCGAACACTGAAGCTTTCTTT
CASSKQGANTEAFF
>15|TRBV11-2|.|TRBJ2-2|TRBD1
TGTGCCAGCAGCTGGCGACAGGGGGCCACCGGGGAGCTGTTTTTT
CASSWRQGATGELFF
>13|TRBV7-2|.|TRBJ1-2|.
TGTGCCAGCAGCTTAGCACAGAACTATGGCTACACCTTC
CASSLAQNYGYTF
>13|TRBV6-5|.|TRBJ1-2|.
TGTGCCAGCAGTGAACAGGCATACTATGGCTACACCTTC
CASSEQAYYGYTF
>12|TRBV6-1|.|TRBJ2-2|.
TGTGCCCAGAGTGGAGTAACCGGGGAGCTGTTTTTT
CAQSGVTGELFF
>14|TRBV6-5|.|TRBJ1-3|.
TGTGCCAGCAGTTTTACAGGTTCTGGAAACACCATATATTTT
CASSFTGSGNTIYF
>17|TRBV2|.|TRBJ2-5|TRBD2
TGTGCCAGCAACCCCACTAGCGGGGGGGCGTTCGGAGAGACCCAGTACTTC
CASNPTSGGAFGETQYF
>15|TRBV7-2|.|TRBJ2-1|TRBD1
TGTGCCAGCAGCACTGGACAGGGGACTCTCCATGAGCAGTTCTTC
CASSTGQGTLHEQFF
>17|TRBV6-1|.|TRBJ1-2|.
TGTGCCAGCAGTGAATGGGGGGAAGGGGGGGCTAACTATGGCTACACCTTC
CASSEWGEGGANYGYTF
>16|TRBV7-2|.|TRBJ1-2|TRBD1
TGTGCCAGCAGCTTAGGGCGGGACAGGCCTAACTATGGCTACACCTTC
CASSLGRDRPNYGYTF
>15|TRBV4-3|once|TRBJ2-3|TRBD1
TGCGCCAGCAGCCATTCGGACAGGGGGACAGATACGCAGTATTTT
CASSHSDRGTDTQYF
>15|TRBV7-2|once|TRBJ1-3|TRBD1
TGTGCCAGCAGCCGTGACAGGGCAAACGGAAACACCATATATTTT
CASSRDRANGNTIYF
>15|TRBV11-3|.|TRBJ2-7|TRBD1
TGTGCCAGCAGCTTAGGCGGGACAGGGGACTACGAGCAGTACTTC
CASSLGGTGDYEQYF
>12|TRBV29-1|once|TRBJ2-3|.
TGCAGCTCGCGGGGTGGCGCAGATACGCAGTATTTT
CSSRGGADTQYF
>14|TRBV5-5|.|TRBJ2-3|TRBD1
TGTGCCAGCAGCTTACAGGGGAGCACAGATACGCAGTATTTT
CASSLQGSTDTQYF
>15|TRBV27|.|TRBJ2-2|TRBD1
TGTGCCACCGGTCGGGGACAGAAAGATACCGGGGAGCTGTTTTTT
CATGRGQKDTGELFF
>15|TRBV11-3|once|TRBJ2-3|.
TGTGCCAGCAGCTTAGGCGGCAGAGAACGGGGTACGCAGTATTTT
CASSLGGRERGTQYF
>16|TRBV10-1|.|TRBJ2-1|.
TGCGCCAGCAGTGAGCACAGAACTTCCTCCTACAATGAGCAGTTCTTC
CASSEHRTSSYNEQFF